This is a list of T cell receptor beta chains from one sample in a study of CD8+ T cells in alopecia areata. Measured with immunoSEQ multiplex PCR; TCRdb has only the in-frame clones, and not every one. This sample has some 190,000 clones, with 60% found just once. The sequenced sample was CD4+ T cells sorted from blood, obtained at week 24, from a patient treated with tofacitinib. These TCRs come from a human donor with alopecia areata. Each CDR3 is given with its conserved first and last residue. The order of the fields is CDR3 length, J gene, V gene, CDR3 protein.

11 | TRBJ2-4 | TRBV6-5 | CASSYGRIQYF
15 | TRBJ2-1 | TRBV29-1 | CSVAIPGQLYNEQFF
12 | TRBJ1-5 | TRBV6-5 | CASSSGGQPQHF
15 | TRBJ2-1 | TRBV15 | CATSRDLGSYNEQFF
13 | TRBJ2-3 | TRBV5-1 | CASSEDRTDTQYF
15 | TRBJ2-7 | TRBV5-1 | CASSLERQENYEQYF
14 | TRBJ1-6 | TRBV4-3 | CASSLDRGPSPLHF
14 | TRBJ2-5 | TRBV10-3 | CAISELAVKETQYF
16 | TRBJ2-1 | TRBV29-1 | CSVEKTRGGPSNEQFF
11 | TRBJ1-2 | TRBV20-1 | CSGAGMGGYTF
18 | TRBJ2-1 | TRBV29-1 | CSVEDLLGRISSYNEQFF
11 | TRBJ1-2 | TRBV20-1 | CSAPDNYGYTF
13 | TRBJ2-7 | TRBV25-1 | CASSTGGRALQYF
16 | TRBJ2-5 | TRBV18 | CASSPLPRTGQETQYF
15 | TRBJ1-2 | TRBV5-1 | CASSHDSYTSDGYTF
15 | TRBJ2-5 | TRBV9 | CASSPLRAVEETQYF
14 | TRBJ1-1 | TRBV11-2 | CASSQQGSFAEAFF
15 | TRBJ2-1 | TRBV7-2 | CASSWGRGSYNEQFF
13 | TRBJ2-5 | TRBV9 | CASSVGVSETQYF
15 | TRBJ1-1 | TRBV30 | CACRASGVLNTEAFF
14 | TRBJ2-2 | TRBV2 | CASNPQGLTGELFF
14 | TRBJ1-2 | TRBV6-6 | CASSYSRGIYGYTF
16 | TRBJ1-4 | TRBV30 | CAWNRRDGTINEKLFF
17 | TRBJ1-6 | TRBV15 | CATSREAHAKVGSPLHF
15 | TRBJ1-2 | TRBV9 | CASSPSRGQYYGYTF
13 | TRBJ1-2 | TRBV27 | CASSFGGPYGYTF
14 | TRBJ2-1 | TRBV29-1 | CSVPSLALYNEQFF
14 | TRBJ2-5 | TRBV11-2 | CASSLRIIGEAQYF
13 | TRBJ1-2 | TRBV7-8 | CASSQGGKGGYTF
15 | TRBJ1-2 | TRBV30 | CAWSVTLSGTRGYTF
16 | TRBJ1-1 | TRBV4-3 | CASSQEGQGEGTEAFF
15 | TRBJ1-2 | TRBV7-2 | CASSLGTGLNYGYTF
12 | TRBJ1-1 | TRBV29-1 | CSAGQGGTEAFF
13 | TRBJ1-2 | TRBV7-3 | CASSATGNSGYTF
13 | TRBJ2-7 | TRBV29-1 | CSVAVTAAYEQYF
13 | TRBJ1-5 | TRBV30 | CAWGTGDNQPQHF
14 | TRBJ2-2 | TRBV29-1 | CSVKRDANTGELFF
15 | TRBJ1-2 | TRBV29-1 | CSYSGQGATAYGYTF
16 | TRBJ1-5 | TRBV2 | CASSEVGGLGNQPQHF
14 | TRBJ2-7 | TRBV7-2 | CASSAFKGSSEQYF
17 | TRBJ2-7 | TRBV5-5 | CASSLLFSRIIPTRQYF
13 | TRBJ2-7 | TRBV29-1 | CSVAGTGGEEQYF